A selection of T cell receptor beta chains follows, all from one sample in a study of T cells in Graves' hyperthyroidism and ophthalmopathy. Via MiXCR, TCRdb re-called the multiplex PCR reads, giving one row per CDR3 protein. The repertoire includes fewer than 900,000 distinct CDR3 sequences, 15% to 20% of them detected once, and approximately 15% sits in the top ten. Sequencing was done on a sample of blood. The source is a woman aged 45-59 years with Graves' hyperthyroidism that later progressed to Graves' ophthalmopathy. Both conserved end residues are part of each CDR3. The order of the fields is clone size, J gene, D gene, V gene, CDR3 DNA, CDR3 protein. D genes are given only for firm matches. Clone size appears in some rows only: once, few, many, or a class for an expanded clone.

>many|TRBJ2-7|TRBD2|TRBV7-3
TGTGCCAGCAGCCCATATGGACTAGCAAGGAGCGAGCAGTACTTC
CASSPYGLARSEQYF
>many|TRBJ2-7|TRBD1|TRBV29-1
TGCAGCGTTGAAACTGGACAGGGATCCTACGAGCAGTACTTC
CSVETGQGSYEQYF
>.|TRBJ1-5|.|TRBV29-1
TGCAGCGCGGTATCAGGGGCAGGCAATCAGCCCCAGCATTTT
CSAVSGAGNQPQHF
>many|TRBJ2-7|TRBD1|TRBV5-1
TGCGCCAGCAGCACCGGACAGGGGTACGAGCAGTACTTC
CASSTGQGYEQYF
>many|TRBJ1-5|TRBD1|TRBV2
TGTGCCAGCAGTGATGGGGACAGAATTCAGCCCCAGCATTTT
CASSDGDRIQPQHF
>.|TRBJ1-4|.|TRBV13
TGTGCCAGCAGCGCGAACCGGGACGCGAGTGAAAAACTGTTTTTT
CASSANRDASEKLFF
>once|TRBJ2-7|.|TRBV27
TGTGCCAGCAGTTTTATAGACAGAGCCTACGAGCAGTACTTC
CASSFIDRAYEQYF
>few|TRBJ2-4|.|TRBV12-3/TRBV12-4
TGTGCCAGCAGCCCTCGTTCCAAAAACATTCAGTACTTC
CASSPRSKNIQYF
>.|TRBJ1-3|.|TRBV6-1
TGTGCCAGCATGACGGACTTGACTGGAAACACCATATATTTT
CASMTDLTGNTIYF
>.|TRBJ1-5|.|TRBV5-6
TGTGCCAGCAATAACCGGGACAGCAATCAGCCCCAGCATTTT
CASNNRDSNQPQHF
>once|TRBJ2-6|.|TRBV27
TGTGCCAGCAGCTGGATGTCTGGGGCCAACGTCCTGACTTTC
CASSWMSGANVLTF
>many|TRBJ2-3|.|TRBV5-6
TGTGCCAGCAGCTCACCATCTCCCGCAGCCACAGATACGCAGTATTTT
CASSSPSPAATDTQYF
>few|TRBJ1-4|TRBD1|TRBV30
TGTGCCTGGAGACACCGGGACAGCAATGAAAAACTGTTTTTT
CAWRHRDSNEKLFF
>few|TRBJ2-5|TRBD1|TRBV6-1
TGTGCCAGCAGTGAAATTTTCTGGGCGACAGGGTTACAAGAGACCCAGTACTTC
CASSEIFWATGLQETQYF
>.|TRBJ1-5|.|TRBV6-4
TGTGCCAGCAGCGACGACAGGCTGGATCAGCCCCAGCATTTT
CASSDDRLDQPQHF
>.|TRBJ1-6|.|TRBV27
TGTGCCAGCAGTTTCCTCCTGACACCGGGCCTGAGCTCCTATAATTCACCCCTCCACTTT
CASSFLLTPGLSSYNSPLHF